Below, 17 T cell receptor beta chains from the same sample are listed, as sequenced in a study of brain T cells in children with intractable seizures. Generated by immunoSEQ multiplex PCR, the TCRdb table keeps only in-frame clones and is missing some. The table includes around 340,000 clones, 93% detected once. The time point denotes: blood from clinic visit 5 months post-surgery; TSC patient then seizure free. This specimen consisted of peripheral blood, obtained 5 to 6 months after surgery. These receptors were obtained from a boy less than two years old with tuberous sclerosis and intractable seizures.

The rearrangement uses TRBV7-9 and TRBJ1-1, with 7 bases identical to TRBD1. This CDR3 contains 16 residues. Germline V lookup: CDR1 SEHNR, CDR2 FQNEAQ (reference sequence). J gave up 1 base and V 5 bases, and 10 bases lay outside the gene matches. The CDR3 spells CASSGIEGAGNTEAFF. The CDR3 DNA is TGTGCCAGCAGCGGAATAGAGGGGGCAGGGAACACTGAAGCTTTCTTT.

This chain joins TRBV11-2 and TRBJ2-1; D might be TRBD2 (6 bases). The germline CDR1 and CDR2 sequences are SGHAT and FQNNGV. Between the trimmed V and J ends, which lost 2 bases and 4 bases, there was a span of 12 bases. The CDR3 covers 15 residues. This chain's CDR3 is CASSLIPGEYNEQFF. CDR3 in DNA: TGTGCCAGCAGCTTAATTCCGGGAGAGTACAATGAGCAGTTCTTC.

The chain joins TRBV20-1 to TRBJ1-2, with no clear D. Germline CDR1 is DFQATT and CDR2 is SNEGSKA (reference sequence). This CDR3 has 12 residues. Trimming stripped 3 bases from V and 2 bases from J, with 7 bases between. The CDR3 sequence is CSASGRNYGYTF. The CDR3 DNA follows: TGCAGTGCTAGTGGCAGGAACTATGGCTACACCTTC.

The chain couples TRBV27 to TRBJ2-2, with D possibly being TRBD2 (5 bases). The CDR3 totals 13 residues. V gave up 3 bases and J gave up 7 bases, with 9 bases separating them. CDR1 is MNHEY, CDR2 SMNVEV, per germline (reference sequence). This CDR3 is CASSLGEYGELFF. Here the CDR3 DNA reads TGTGCCAGCAGTTTGGGAGAGTACGGGGAGCTGTTTTTT.

As concerns this clone: The same CDR3 arises from other DNA sequences in this sample as well. This chain connects TRBV7-9 to TRBJ2-7; TRBD2 matches 9 bases. The germline gives CDR1 SEHNR, CDR2 FQNEAQ (reference sequence). The length of the CDR3 is 12 residues. The ends lost 6 bases at V and 7 bases at J; junction bases unmatched: 4. CDR3 sequence reads: CASSLTSGEQYF. The CDR3 DNA is TGTGCCAGCAGTCTCACTAGCGGGGAGCAGTACTTC.

The chain combines TRBV7-6 with TRBJ1-1; D possibly corresponds to TRBD1 (6 bases). Germline V lookup: CDR1 SGHVS, CDR2 FNYEAQ. Trimming removed 4 bases at V and 0 bases at J, with 12 bases between. There are 15 residues in the CDR3. The CDR3 nucleotides read TGTGCCAGCAGCTCACTTACAGGGTTGAACACTGAAGCTTTCTTT. This gives the protein CASSSLTGLNTEAFF.

The rearrangement links TRBV25-1 to TRBJ2-5; tentative D call: TRBD2 (7 bases). Trimming stripped 2 bases from V and 4 bases from J, with 17 bases between. CDR1 is MGHDK, CDR2 SYGVNS, per germline. There are 16 residues in the CDR3. The CDR3 is CASSEVGGQEGETQYF. The CDR3 nucleotides read TGTGCCAGCAGTGAAGTGGGGGGGCAGGAGGGAGAGACCCAGTACTTC.

This clone was observed a single time. The chain links TRBV6-5 to TRBJ1-4; possibly TRBD1 for D (5 bases). The germline gives CDR1 MNHEY, CDR2 SVGAGI. V was pared by 2 bases and J by 8 bases, with 12 bases between. CDR3 length equals 14 residues. CDR3 amino acids: CASSYGQGPEKLFF. The DNA for the CDR3 is TGTGCCAGCAGTTACGGGCAGGGTCCCGAAAAACTGTTTTTT.

This clone was seen a single time. The chain employs TRBV6-5 and TRBJ2-1, with 7 bases aligning to TRBD2. This CDR3 has 14 amino acids. Trimming at V came to 4 bases and at J to 7 bases, leaving 7 bases not matched to a gene. CDR1 MNHEY and CDR2 SVGAGI come from the germline V gene. The CDR3 here is CASSWGGVENEQFF. CDR3 sequence (DNA): TGTGCCAGCAGTTGGGGAGGGGTCGAGAATGAGCAGTTCTTC.

V and J are TRBV6-6 and TRBJ2-7, with D perhaps TRBD2 (6 bases). V dropped 5 bases and J dropped 2 bases, with 22 bases sitting between them. Germline-derived CDR1 and CDR2 are MNHNY and SVGAGI (reference sequence). The CDR3 spans 17 residues. The CDR3 coding sequence is TGTGCCAGCAGTCCCACACCTTCGGGACTGTCTGCCTACGAGCAGTACTTC. This codes for CASSPTPSGLSAYEQYF.

This chain uses TRBV19 with TRBJ2-5; a weak D match, TRBD2 (6 bases). Germline V gene lookup returns CDR1 LNHDA and CDR2 SQIVND (reference sequence). V shed 2 bases and J shed 1 base, with 11 bases lying between them. CDR3 length: 15 amino acids. In nucleotides, the CDR3 is TGTGCCAGTAGTATAAATGGAGGGCCCCAAGAGACCCAGTACTTC. It specifies CASSINGGPQETQYF.

This chain's CDR3 is CASSLSDRAGQPQHF. The CDR3 nucleotides are TGTGCCAGCAGTTTATCGGACAGGGCTGGTCAGCCCCAGCATTTT. The genes are TRBV28 and TRBJ1-5; 8 nucleotides agree with TRBD1. The V and J ends lost 1 base and 6 bases, in that order; junction bases with no gene match: 5. The length of the CDR3 is 15 residues. CDR1 and CDR2 from the germline V gene are MDHEN and SYDVKM.

This chain connects TRBV5-1 to TRBJ2-3, with D hard to call. The CDR3 contains 14 residues. From germline, CDR1 is SGHRS and CDR2 YFSETQ. V lost 4 bases and J 0 bases, leaving 9 bases between the germline ends. The CDR3 loop is CASSLPPSTDTQYF. CDR3 DNA sequence: TGCGCCAGCAGCCTTCCCCCCAGCACAGATACGCAGTATTTT.

The rearrangement links TRBV9 to TRBJ2-1, with 9 bases fitting TRBD2. The CDR3 runs 15 residues. CDR1 and CDR2 (germline): SGDLS, YYNGEE. V lost 1 base and J lost 7; bases outside the gene matches: 6. CDR3 sequence: CASSVLAGEANEQFF. As DNA, the CDR3 is TGTGCCAGCAGCGTATTAGCGGGAGAAGCGAATGAGCAGTTCTTC.

The chain carries TRBV19 and TRBJ1-2; 11 nucleotides align to TRBD1. Germline V lookup: CDR1 LNHDA, CDR2 SQIVND (reference sequence). The CDR3 sequence is 15 residues long. J was trimmed by 5 bases and V by 5 bases; bases with no gene match: 7. The chain's CDR3 is CASSSGQGAGYGYTF. The CDR3 DNA follows: TGTGCCAGTAGTTCCGGACAGGGGGCCGGGTATGGCTACACCTTC.

This clone was picked up one time. The chain links TRBV5-4 to TRBJ1-1, with 7 bases matching TRBD1. Germline CDR1 is SGHNT and CDR2 is YYREEE (reference sequence). The V gene end was trimmed by 4 bases and the J gene end by 11 bases; junction bases not matched to a gene: 11. There are 13 residues in the CDR3. The CDR3 loop reads CASSLPGQAGAFF. The CDR3 bases are TGTGCCAGCAGCCTACCAGGACAGGCGGGGGCTTTCTTT.

V usage is TRBV12-3 or TRBV12-4 and J usage is TRBJ2-7; TRBD1 agrees at 7 bases. V lost 5 bases to trimming and J lost 3 bases; unmatched junction nucleotides: 4. The CDR3 contains 13 residues. As DNA, the CDR3 is TGTGCCAGCAGTCCCGGGACAGTCTACGAGCAGTACTTC. Amino acid sequence: CASSPGTVYEQYF.